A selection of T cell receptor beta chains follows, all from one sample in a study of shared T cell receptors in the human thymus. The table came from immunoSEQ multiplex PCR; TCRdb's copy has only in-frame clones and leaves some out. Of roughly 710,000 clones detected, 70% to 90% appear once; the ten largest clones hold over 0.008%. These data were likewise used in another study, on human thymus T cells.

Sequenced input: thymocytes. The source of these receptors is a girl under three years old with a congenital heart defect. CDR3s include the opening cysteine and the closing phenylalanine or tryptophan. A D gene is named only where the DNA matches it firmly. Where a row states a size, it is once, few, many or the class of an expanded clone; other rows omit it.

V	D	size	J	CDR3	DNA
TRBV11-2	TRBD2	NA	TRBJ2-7	CASSLATSGEPWGEQYF	TGTGCCAGCAGCTTAGCTACCAGCGGGGAACCTTGGGGCGAGCAGTACTTC
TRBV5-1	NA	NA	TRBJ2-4	CASSPRDSLNIQYF	TGCGCCAGCAGCCCTCGCGACAGTTTAAACATTCAGTACTTC
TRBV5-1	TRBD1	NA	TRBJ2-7	CASSVGTGPEQYF	TGCGCCAGCAGCGTCGGGACAGGTCCCGAGCAGTACTTC
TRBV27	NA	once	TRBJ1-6	CASSLSFQGGSLHF	TGTGCCAGCAGTTTAAGTTTCCAGGGAGGATCCCTCCACTTT
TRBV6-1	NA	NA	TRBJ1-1	CASSAKGGGGTEAFF	TGTGCCAGCAGTGCCAAGGGTGGGGGGGGCACTGAAGCTTTCTTT
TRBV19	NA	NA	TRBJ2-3	CASRGTSTDTQYF	TGTGCCAGTCGGGGTACGAGCACAGATACGCAGTATTTT
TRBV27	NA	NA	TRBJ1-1	CASTAGRGTEAFF	TGTGCCAGCACCGCTGGGAGAGGCACTGAAGCTTTCTTT
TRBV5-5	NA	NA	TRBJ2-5	CASSRGAQETQYF	TGTGCCAGCAGCCGTGGAGCCCAAGAGACCCAGTACTTC
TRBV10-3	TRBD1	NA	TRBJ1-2	CAISEGTGNIYGYTF	TGTGCCATCAGTGAAGGGACAGGGAACATCTATGGCTACACCTTC
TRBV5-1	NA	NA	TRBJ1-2	CASSPRGPGLFFYGYTF	TGCGCCAGCAGTCCCAGGGGCCCCGGGCTCTTTTTCTATGGCTACACCTTC
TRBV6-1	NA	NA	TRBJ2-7	CASSGWQTYEQYF	TGTGCCAGCAGTGGGTGGCAGACCTACGAGCAGTACTTC
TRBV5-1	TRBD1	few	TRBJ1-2	CASSPPLEKGGARGYTF	TGCGCCAGCAGTCCACCCCTAGAAAAAGGGGGCGCGCGGGGCTACACCTTC
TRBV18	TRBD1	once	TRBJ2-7	CASSPGQANYEQYF	TGTGCCAGCTCACCGGGACAGGCCAACTACGAGCAGTACTTC
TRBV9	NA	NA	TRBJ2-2	CASSVGKGQGARNTGELFF	TGTGCCAGCAGCGTAGGGAAAGGGCAGGGTGCCCGTAACACCGGGGAGCTGTTTTTT
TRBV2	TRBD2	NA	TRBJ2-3	CASSAGLGGRSTDTQYF	TGTGCCAGCAGTGCAGGCTTGGGCGGGAGAAGCACAGATACGCAGTATTTT
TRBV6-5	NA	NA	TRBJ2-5	CASSYGLPSSETQYF	TGTGCCAGCAGTTATGGACTACCCTCCTCGGAGACCCAGTACTTC
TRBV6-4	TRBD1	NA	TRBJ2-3	CASSSGTGGPDTQYF	TGTGCCAGCAGCTCCGGGACAGGGGGACCAGATACGCAGTATTTT
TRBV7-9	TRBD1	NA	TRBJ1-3	CASSSGGPTIYF	TGTGCCAGCAGCTCAGGGGGTCCCACCATATATTTT
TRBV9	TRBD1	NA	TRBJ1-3	CASSPRQGDRGRTGNTIYF	TGTGCCAGCAGCCCCCGCCAAGGGGACAGGGGACGAACTGGAAACACCATATATTTT
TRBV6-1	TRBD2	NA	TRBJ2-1	CASSETSGGRYNEQFF	TGTGCCAGCAGTGAAACTAGCGGGGGCCGCTACAATGAGCAGTTCTTC
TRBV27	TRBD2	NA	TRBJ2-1	CASSLFGTSGGSRQFF	TGTGCCAGCAGTTTATTCGGGACTAGCGGGGGGAGTCGACAGTTCTTC
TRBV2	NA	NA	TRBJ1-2	CASTEGRQDGYTF	TGTGCCAGCACCGAGGGTAGGCAGGATGGCTACACCTTC
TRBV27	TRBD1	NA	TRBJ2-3	CASSLRLVKQGVTDTQYF	TGTGCCAGCAGTTTGCGGTTGGTGAAACAGGGGGTCACAGATACGCAGTATTTT
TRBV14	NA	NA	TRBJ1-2	CASSPMFFFRTAKTKYGYTF	TGTGCCAGCAGCCCGATGTTCTTTTTCCGGACAGCTAAGACCAAGTATGGCTACACCTTC
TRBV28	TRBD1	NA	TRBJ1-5	CASSTPRQGILNQPQHF	TGTGCCAGCAGTACGCCCAGACAGGGGATCCTTAATCAGCCCCAGCATTTT
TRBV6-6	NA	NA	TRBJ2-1	CASSYLSRDEQFF	TGTGCCAGCAGTTACTTATCTCGGGATGAGCAGTTCTTC
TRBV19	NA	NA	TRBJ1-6	CASSFSQGRDSPLHF	TGTGCCAGTAGTTTCAGTCAGGGGAGAGATTCACCCCTCCACTTT
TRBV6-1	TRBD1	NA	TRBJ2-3	CASIRDRLNTQYF	TGTGCCAGCATTCGGGACAGGCTAAATACGCAGTATTTT
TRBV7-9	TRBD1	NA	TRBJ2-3	CASNLAARFQGASTDTQYF	TGTGCCAGCAACTTAGCCGCTCGGTTCCAGGGGGCGAGCACAGATACGCAGTATTTT
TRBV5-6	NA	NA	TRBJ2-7	CASSQTFRSPTPQYF	TGTGCCAGCAGCCAAACCTTCCGCAGTCCCACCCCGCAGTACTTC